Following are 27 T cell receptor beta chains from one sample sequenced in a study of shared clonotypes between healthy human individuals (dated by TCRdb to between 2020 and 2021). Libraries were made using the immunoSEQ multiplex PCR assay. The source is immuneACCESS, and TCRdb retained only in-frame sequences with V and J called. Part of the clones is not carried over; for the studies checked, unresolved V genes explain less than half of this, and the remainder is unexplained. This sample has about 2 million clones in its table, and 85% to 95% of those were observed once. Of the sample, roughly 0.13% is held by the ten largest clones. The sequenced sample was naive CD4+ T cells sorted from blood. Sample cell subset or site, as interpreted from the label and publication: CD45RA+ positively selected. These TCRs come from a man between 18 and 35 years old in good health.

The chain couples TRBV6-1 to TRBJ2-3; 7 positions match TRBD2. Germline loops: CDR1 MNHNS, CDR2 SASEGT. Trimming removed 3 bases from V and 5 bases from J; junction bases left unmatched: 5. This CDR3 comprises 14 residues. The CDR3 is CASSDLAEGDTQYF. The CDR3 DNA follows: TGTGCCAGCAGTGACCTAGCGGAGGGAGATACGCAGTATTTT.

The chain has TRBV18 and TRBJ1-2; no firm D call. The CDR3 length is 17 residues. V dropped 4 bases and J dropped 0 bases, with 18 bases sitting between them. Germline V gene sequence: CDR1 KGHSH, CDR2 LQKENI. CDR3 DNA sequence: TGTGCCAGCTCACTTACCCCTTCCAACGATCCTAACTATGGCTACACCTTC. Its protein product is CASSLTPSNDPNYGYTF.

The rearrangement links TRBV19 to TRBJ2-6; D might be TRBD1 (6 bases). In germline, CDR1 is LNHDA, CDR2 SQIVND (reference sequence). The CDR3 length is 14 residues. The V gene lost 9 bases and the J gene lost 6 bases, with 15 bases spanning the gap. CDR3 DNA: TGTGCCAGCCACGGGACAAGGACGGCCAACGTCCTGACTTTC. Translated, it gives CASHGTRTANVLTF.

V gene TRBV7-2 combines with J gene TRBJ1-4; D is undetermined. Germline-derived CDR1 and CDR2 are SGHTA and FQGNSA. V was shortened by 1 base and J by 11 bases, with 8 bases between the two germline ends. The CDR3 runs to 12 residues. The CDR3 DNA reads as TGTGCCAGCAGCTTAGGGGAATCTAAACTGTTTTTT. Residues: CASSLGESKLFF.

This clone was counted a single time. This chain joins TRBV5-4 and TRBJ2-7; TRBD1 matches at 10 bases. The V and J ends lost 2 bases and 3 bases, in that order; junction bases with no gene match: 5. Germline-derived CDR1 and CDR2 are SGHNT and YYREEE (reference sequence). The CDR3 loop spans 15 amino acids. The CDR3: CASSLQDRGIYEQYF. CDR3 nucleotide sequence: TGTGCCAGCAGCTTACAGGACAGGGGGATCTACGAGCAGTACTTC.

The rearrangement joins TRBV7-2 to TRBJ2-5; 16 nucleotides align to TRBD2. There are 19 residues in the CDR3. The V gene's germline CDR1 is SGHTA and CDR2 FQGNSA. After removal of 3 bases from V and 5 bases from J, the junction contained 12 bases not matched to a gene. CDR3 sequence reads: CASSFSGTSGRASLETQYF. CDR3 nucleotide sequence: TGTGCCAGCAGCTTTTCCGGGACTAGCGGGAGGGCCTCGTTGGAGACCCAGTACTTC.

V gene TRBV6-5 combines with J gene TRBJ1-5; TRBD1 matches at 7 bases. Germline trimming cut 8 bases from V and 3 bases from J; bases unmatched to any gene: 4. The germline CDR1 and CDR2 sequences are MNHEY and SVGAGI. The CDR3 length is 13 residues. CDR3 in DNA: TGTGCCAGCCTACAGGGGATCAATCAGCCCCAGCATTTT. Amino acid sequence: CASLQGINQPQHF.

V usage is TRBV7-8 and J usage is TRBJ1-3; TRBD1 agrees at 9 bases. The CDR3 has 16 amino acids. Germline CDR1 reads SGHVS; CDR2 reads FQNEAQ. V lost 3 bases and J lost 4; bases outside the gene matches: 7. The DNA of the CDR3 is TGTGCCAGCAGCTTGTCCGGGACAGGGTCCGGAAACACCATATATTTT. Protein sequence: CASSLSGTGSGNTIYF. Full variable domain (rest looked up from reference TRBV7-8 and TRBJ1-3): GAGVSQSPRYKVAKRGQDVALRCDPISGHVSLFWYQQALGQGPEFLTYFQNEAQLDKSGLPSDRFFAERPEGSVSTLKIQRTQQEDSAVYLCASSLSGTGSGNTIYFGEGSWLTVV.

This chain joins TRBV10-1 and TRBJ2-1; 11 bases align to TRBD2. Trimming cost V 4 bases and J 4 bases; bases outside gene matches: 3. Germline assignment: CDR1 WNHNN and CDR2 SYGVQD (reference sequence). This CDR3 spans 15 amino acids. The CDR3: CASSGSGGGYNEQFF. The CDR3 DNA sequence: TGCGCCAGCAGTGGTAGCGGGGGGGGTTACAATGAGCAGTTCTTC.

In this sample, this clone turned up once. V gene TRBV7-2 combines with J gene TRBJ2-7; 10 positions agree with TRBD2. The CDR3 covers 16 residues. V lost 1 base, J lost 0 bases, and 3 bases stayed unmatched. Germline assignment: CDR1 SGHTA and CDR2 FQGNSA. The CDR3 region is CASSLEGLALSYEQYF. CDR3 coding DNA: TGTGCCAGCAGCTTAGAGGGACTAGCGCTCTCCTACGAGCAGTACTTC.

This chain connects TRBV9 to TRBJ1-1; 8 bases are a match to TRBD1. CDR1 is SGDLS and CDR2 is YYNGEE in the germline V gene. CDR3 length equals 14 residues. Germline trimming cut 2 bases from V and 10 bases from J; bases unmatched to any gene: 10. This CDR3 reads CASSVRDRSGPAFF. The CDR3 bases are TGTGCCAGCAGCGTTCGGGACAGGTCCGGGCCAGCTTTCTTT.

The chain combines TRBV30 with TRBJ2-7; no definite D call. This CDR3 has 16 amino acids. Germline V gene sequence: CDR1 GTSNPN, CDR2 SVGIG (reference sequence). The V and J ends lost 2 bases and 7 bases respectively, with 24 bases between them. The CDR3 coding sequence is TGTGCCTGGAGTCGAATGGGCCCCACTTCCCAATTGGAGCAGTACTTC. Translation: CAWSRMGPTSQLEQYF.

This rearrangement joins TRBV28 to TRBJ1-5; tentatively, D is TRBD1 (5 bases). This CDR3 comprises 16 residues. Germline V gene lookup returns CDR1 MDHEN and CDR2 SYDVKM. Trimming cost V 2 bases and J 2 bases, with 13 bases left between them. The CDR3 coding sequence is TGTGCCAGCAGTTTAAGTTACGGGGCGGGCAATCAGCCCCAGCATTTT. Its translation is CASSLSYGAGNQPQHF.

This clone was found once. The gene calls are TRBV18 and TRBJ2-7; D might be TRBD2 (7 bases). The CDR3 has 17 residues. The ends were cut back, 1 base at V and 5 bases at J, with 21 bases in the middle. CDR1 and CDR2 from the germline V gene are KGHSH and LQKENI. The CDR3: CASSPRTERGARDEQYF. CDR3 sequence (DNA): TGTGCCAGCTCACCACGGACGGAACGGGGGGCGAGGGACGAGCAGTACTTC. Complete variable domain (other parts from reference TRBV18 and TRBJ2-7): NAGVMQNPRHLVRRRGQEARLRCSPMKGHSHVYWYRQLPEEGLKFMVYLQKENIIDESGMPKERFSAEFPKEGPSILRIQQVVRGDSAAYFCASSPRTERGARDEQYFGPGTRLTVT.

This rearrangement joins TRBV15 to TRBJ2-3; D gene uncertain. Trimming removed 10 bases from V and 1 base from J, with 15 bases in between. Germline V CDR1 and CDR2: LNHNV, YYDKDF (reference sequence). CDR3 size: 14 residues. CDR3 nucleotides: TGTGCCATCTCCAACCCCGGCGGCACAGATACGCAGTATTTT. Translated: CAISNPGGTDTQYF.

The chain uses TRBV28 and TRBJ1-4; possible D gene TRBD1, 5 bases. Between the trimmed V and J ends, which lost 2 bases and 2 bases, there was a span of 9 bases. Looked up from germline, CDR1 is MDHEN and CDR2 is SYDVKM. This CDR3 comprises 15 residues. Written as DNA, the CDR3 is TGTGCCAGCAGTTTAGCGGGGGTGACTAATGAAAAACTGTTTTTT. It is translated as CASSLAGVTNEKLFF.

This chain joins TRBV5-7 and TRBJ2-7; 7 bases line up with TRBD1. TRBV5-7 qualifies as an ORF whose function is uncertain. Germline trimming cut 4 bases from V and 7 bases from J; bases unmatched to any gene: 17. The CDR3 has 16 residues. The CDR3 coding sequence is TGTGCCAGCAGCCACCGACAGGGAAGTCAGGTTATGGAGCAGTACTTC. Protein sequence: CASSHRQGSQVMEQYF.

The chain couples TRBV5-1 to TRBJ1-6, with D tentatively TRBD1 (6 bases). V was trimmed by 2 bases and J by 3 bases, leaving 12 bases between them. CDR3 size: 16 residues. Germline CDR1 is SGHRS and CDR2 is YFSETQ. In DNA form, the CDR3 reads TGCGCCAGCAGCTTTTCAGGGGACTTCTATAATTCACCCCTCCACTTT. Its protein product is CASSFSGDFYNSPLHF.

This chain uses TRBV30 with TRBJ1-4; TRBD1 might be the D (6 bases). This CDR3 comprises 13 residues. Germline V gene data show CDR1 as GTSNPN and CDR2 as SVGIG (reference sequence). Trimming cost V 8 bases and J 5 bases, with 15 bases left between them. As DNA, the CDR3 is TGTGCCGGGGGGCAGGGTGCCAATGAAAAACTGTTTTTT. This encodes CAGGQGANEKLFF.

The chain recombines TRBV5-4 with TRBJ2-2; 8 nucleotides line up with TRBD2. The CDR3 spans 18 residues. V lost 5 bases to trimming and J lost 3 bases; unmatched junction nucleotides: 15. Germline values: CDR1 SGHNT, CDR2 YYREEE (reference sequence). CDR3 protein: CASSTGGARKSHTGELFF. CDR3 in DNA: TGTGCCAGCAGTACCGGGGGGGCGCGAAAATCCCACACCGGGGAGCTGTTTTTT. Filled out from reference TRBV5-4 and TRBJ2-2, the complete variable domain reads ETGVTQSPTHLIKTRGQQVTLRCSSQSGHNTVSWYQQALGQGPQFIFQYYREEENGRGNFPPRFSGLQFPNYSSELNVNALELDDSALYLCASSTGGARKSHTGELFFGEGSRLTVL.

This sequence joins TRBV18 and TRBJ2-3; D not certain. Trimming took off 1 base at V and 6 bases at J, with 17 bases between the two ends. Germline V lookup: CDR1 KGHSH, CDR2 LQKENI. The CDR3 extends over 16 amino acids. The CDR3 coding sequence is TGTGCCAGCTCACCACGCTCTTGGATTGTGGGCGATACGCAGTATTTT. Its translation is CASSPRSWIVGDTQYF.

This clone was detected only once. Here the CDR3 reads CASRDFSGRGDTQYF. The CDR3 DNA reads TGTGCCAGCAGAGACTTTAGCGGGAGGGGGGATACGCAGTATTTT. The rearrangement joins TRBV2 to TRBJ2-3, with 11 positions matching TRBD2. The CDR3 is 15 amino acids. Unmatched junction bases numbered 8, after V lost 6 bases and J lost 6 bases. Looked up from germline, CDR1 is SNHLY and CDR2 is FYNNEI.

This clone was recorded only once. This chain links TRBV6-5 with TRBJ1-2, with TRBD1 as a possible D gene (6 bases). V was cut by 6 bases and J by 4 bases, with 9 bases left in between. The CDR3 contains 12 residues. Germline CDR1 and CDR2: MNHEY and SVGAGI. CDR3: CASSDRIYGYTF. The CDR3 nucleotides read TGTGCCAGCAGCGACAGGATCTATGGCTACACCTTC.

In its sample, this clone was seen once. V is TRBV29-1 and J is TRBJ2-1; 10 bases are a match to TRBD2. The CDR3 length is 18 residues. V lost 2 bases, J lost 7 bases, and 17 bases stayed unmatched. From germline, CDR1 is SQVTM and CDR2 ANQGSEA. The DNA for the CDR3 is TGCAGCGTTGAAAGAAATAGCGGGGGGTCGCCCTTTGGGAATGAGCAGTTCTTC. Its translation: CSVERNSGGSPFGNEQFF.

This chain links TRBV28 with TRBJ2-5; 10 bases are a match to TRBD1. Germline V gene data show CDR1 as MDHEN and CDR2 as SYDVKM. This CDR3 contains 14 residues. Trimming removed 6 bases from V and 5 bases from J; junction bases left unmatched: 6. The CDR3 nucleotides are TGTGCCAGCAGCTCGACAGGGGGCGGGGAGACCCAGTACTTC. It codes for CASSSTGGGETQYF.

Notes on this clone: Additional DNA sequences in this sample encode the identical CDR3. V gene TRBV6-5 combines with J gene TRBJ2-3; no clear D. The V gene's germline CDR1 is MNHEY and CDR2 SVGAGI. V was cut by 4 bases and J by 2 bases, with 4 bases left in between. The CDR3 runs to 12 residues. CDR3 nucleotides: TGTGCCAGCAGTTCCCCCACAGATACGCAGTATTTT. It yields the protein CASSSPTDTQYF.

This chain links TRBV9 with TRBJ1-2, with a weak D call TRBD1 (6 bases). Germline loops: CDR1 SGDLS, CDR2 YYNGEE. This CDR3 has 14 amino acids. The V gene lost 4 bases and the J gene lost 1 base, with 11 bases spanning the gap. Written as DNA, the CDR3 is TGTGCCAGCAGCCGGGACACACTTAACTATGGCTACACCTTC. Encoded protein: CASSRDTLNYGYTF.